The 17 T cell receptor beta chains below come from one sample, sequenced in a study of beta chain features in type 1 diabetes. The entirety of the isolated RNA underwent reverse transcription, so expressed TCRB transcripts were sequenced. The data were produced by immunoSEQ multiplex PCR, yet TCRdb's version contains in-frame clones alone and is incomplete. In the table there are around 200,000 clones, less than 15% of which are singletons. Sequencing was carried out using central memory CD4+ T cells from blood. The origin of the receptors is a woman between 18 and 30 years old in good health.

The table lists this clone with many counts. This rearrangement joins TRBV7-9 to TRBJ1-4; perhaps TRBD1 as D (5 bases). With 5 bases removed from V and 4 bases from J, the gap between germline ends came to 11 bases. There are 14 residues in the CDR3. Germline CDR1 and CDR2: SEHNR and FQNEAQ (reference sequence). The CDR3 region is CASSIGHINEKLFF. The CDR3 DNA is TGTGCCAGCAGCATTGGACATATTAATGAAAAACTGTTTTTT.

This chain links TRBV29-1 with TRBJ1-5; weak D call: TRBD1 (5 bases). Trimming shortened V by 4 bases and J by 1 base, and 8 bases separated the two germline ends. The CDR3 spans 13 residues. From germline, CDR1 is SQVTM and CDR2 ANQGSEA. CDR3 region: CSVGQGSNQPQHF. The CDR3, as DNA: TGCAGCGTTGGGCAGGGAAGCAATCAGCCCCAGCATTTT.

This clone showed up just a few times. The chain links TRBV7-2 to TRBJ2-1, with D unresolved. Germline V gene lookup returns CDR1 SGHTA and CDR2 FQGNSA. Trimming removed 0 bases from V and 10 bases from J, with 4 bases in between. This CDR3 has 11 residues. The CDR3 DNA follows: TGTGCCAGCAGCTTAGCGGAGGAGCAGTTCTTC. It encodes CASSLAEEQFF.

This rearrangement joins TRBV30 to TRBJ2-6; D is unresolved. V was cut by 3 bases and J by 3 bases, with 12 bases left in between. Germline V gives CDR1 GTSNPN, CDR2 SVGIG (reference sequence). This CDR3 spans 15 amino acids. CDR3 DNA sequence: TGTGCCTGGAGCCCTGGCACGAATGGGGCCAACGTCCTGACTTTC. Protein product: CAWSPGTNGANVLTF.

The genes are TRBV29-1 and TRBJ2-3; 7 bases are a match to TRBD1. The ends lost 4 bases at V and 5 bases at J; junction bases unmatched: 3. The CDR3 covers 12 residues. Germline V gives CDR1 SQVTM, CDR2 ANQGSEA. CDR3: CSVATGLDTQYF. Written as DNA, the CDR3 is TGCAGCGTTGCGACAGGGCTAGATACGCAGTATTTT.

This clone was seen only a few times. V is TRBV5-6 and J is TRBJ1-1, with D perhaps matching TRBD1 (5 bases). Germline CDR1 SGHDT, CDR2 YYEEEE. V dropped 4 bases and J dropped 1 base, with 14 bases sitting between them. This CDR3 spans 15 amino acids. The CDR3 nucleotides are TGTGCCAGCAGCAAATTTCAGGGAGGGAACACTGAAGCTTTCTTT. Translated: CASSKFQGGNTEAFF.

This clone was seen a few times. The rearrangement links TRBV28 to TRBJ2-7; D possibly corresponds to TRBD2 (5 bases). The germline V gene encodes CDR1 MDHEN and CDR2 SYDVKM. Trimming left V 8 bases short and J 0 bases short, with 14 bases between. There are 14 residues in the CDR3. CDR3: CASFPGIRSYEQYF. The CDR3 coding sequence is TGTGCCAGCTTCCCCGGGATCCGCTCCTACGAGCAGTACTTC. The entire variable domain, with the rest obtained from reference TRBV28 and TRBJ2-7, is as follows: DVKVTQSSRYLVKRTGEKVFLECVQDMDHENMFWYRQDPGLGLRLIYFSYDVKMKEKGDIPEGYSVSREKKERFSLILESASTNQTSMYLCASFPGIRSYEQYFGPGTRLTVT.

V usage is TRBV28 and J usage is TRBJ2-1; 9 positions agree with TRBD1. CDR1 and CDR2 from the germline V gene are MDHEN and SYDVKM. This CDR3 comprises 15 residues. The ends lost 5 bases at V and 4 bases at J; junction bases unmatched: 6. CDR3 DNA: TGTGCCAGCAGTACTCGTGGGACAGGGTACAATGAGCAGTTCTTC. It translates to CASSTRGTGYNEQFF.

This clone has only a few counts. The chain is built from TRBV15 and TRBJ2-3; 9 nucleotides align to TRBD2. CDR1 is LNHNV and CDR2 is YYDKDF in the germline V gene (reference sequence). The CDR3 runs to 16 residues. The trim removed 5 bases at V and 0 bases at J, leaving 6 bases unmatched. CDR3 bases: TGTGCCACCAGCCCTCGGACTAGCGCGAGCACAGATACGCAGTATTTT. It is translated as CATSPRTSASTDTQYF.

As DNA, the CDR3 is TGTGCCAGCAGCACTCCAGGGGGGAGCACAGATACGCAGTATTTT. Its protein product is CASSTPGGSTDTQYF. The chain recombines TRBV11-2 with TRBJ2-3, with D tentatively TRBD1 (7 bases). CDR1 is SGHAT and CDR2 is FQNNGV in the germline V gene. V lost 5 bases to trimming and J lost 0 bases, with 12 bases between them. The length of the CDR3 is 15 residues.

This chain connects TRBV28 to TRBJ2-1, with TRBD1 identical over 9 bases. The CDR3 length is 15 residues. V was clipped by 7 bases and J by 8 bases; unmatched bases: 12. Looked up from germline, CDR1 is MDHEN and CDR2 is SYDVKM. The DNA of the CDR3 is TGTGCCAGCACCATACCCGGGACAGGGAGGGATGAGCAGTTCTTC. Translation gives CASTIPGTGRDEQFF.

There are a few counts of this clone. This chain links TRBV7-9 with TRBJ2-7; 9 bases align to TRBD1. There are 14 residues in the CDR3. Germline CDR1 SEHNR, CDR2 FQNEAQ (reference sequence). V was pared by 5 bases and J by 6 bases, with 8 bases of the junction left unmatched. The CDR3 protein is CASSEQGAQAEQYF. In nucleotides, the CDR3 is TGTGCCAGCAGCGAACAGGGGGCGCAGGCCGAGCAGTACTTC.

This clone turned up a few times. The chain links TRBV28 to TRBJ2-7; D might be TRBD1 (6 bases). Germline CDR1 MDHEN, CDR2 SYDVKM. The CDR3 spans 16 residues. Trimming pared 8 bases from V and 4 bases from J, leaving 24 bases between. This CDR3 is CASLQGKLICRYEQYF. The CDR3 DNA reads TGTGCCAGCCTACAGGGAAAGCTGATTTGTAGGTACGAGCAGTACTTC.

The chain carries TRBV30 and TRBJ1-5, with D possibly being TRBD1 (6 bases). There are 14 residues in the CDR3. Germline V gives CDR1 GTSNPN, CDR2 SVGIG (reference sequence). Trimming removed 1 base from V and 2 bases from J, with 9 bases in between. The CDR3 spells CAWSGGGGNQPQHF. The CDR3 DNA reads as TGTGCCTGGAGTGGAGGGGGAGGCAATCAGCCCCAGCATTTT.

This clone was found a few times. V gene TRBV9 combines with J gene TRBJ2-3; weak D call: TRBD1 (5 bases). Germline-derived CDR1 and CDR2 are SGDLS and YYNGEE. With 2 bases removed from V and 4 bases from J, the gap between germline ends came to 11 bases. The CDR3 totals 14 residues. The CDR3 DNA sequence: TGTGCCAGCAGCGTGGAAAGGGGCCCAGATACGCAGTATTTT. It specifies CASSVERGPDTQYF.

The V and J genes are TRBV7-2 and TRBJ2-4; 8 bases map to TRBD2. Germline assignment: CDR1 SGHTA and CDR2 FQGNSA. The CDR3 is 17 amino acids. The V segment lost 6 bases and the J segment 0 bases; nucleotides outside the gene matches: 10. In DNA, the CDR3 is TGTGCCAGCAGTCCCGGGGGGGGTCTTATAGCCAAAAACATTCAGTACTTC. This sequence encodes CASSPGGGLIAKNIQYF.

This clone was counted between two and nine times. The rearrangement joins TRBV28 to TRBJ2-5; a possible D gene is TRBD1 (5 bases). Germline V gives CDR1 MDHEN, CDR2 SYDVKM. The CDR3 runs to 12 residues. Deletions cut 5 bases from V and 1 base from J, with 5 bases between. The CDR3, as DNA: TGTGCCAGCAGTGACAGCCAAGAGACCCAGTACTTC. Its translation: CASSDSQETQYF.